Each of the 5 T cell receptor beta chains below was sequenced from the same sample in a study of cytomegalovirus exposure and HLA in healthy donors. 13 Jbeta primers and 60 Vbeta primers were used for the PCR. Profiled with immunoSEQ multiplex PCR; TCRdb holds only in-frame clones, not every one. The table lists about 97,000 clones, about 85% of them singletons. Sequencing input: PBMCs. These receptors originate from a young man in good health and CMV-seronegative.

CDR3 amino acids: CASSKLVNQPQHF. The CDR3 nucleotides read TGTGCCAGCAGCAAGCTGGTCAATCAGCCCCAGCATTTT. The chain carries TRBV4-2 and TRBJ1-5, with unresolved D. Per the germline V gene, CDR1 is LGHNA and CDR2 is YNFKEQ. CDR3 length equals 13 residues. Trimming stripped 5 bases from V and 3 bases from J, with 8 bases between.

The chain employs TRBV19 and TRBJ1-4; 11 bases fit TRBD1. CDR3 length equals 16 residues. The trim removed 9 bases at V and 7 bases at J, leaving 13 bases unmatched. Germline V lookup: CDR1 LNHDA, CDR2 SQIVND (reference sequence). The CDR3 spells CASQRASGTGGEKLFF. CDR3 bases: TGTGCCAGCCAAAGAGCCTCCGGGACAGGGGGTGAAAAACTGTTTTTT.

The chain recombines TRBV13 with TRBJ2-3; 9 positions match TRBD2. The CDR3 consists of 17 residues. CDR1 PRHDT and CDR2 FYEKMQ come from the germline V gene (reference sequence). V shed 2 bases and J 2 bases; nucleotides not matched to a gene: 8. The CDR3 reads CASSLLAGGRVTDTQYF. The CDR3, as DNA: TGTGCCAGCAGCTTACTGGCGGGGGGGCGGGTCACAGATACGCAGTATTTT.

The chain combines TRBV5-1 with TRBJ2-2, with 13 positions matching TRBD2. The J segment lost 5 bases and the V segment lost 5 bases, leaving 3 bases of the junction unmatched. This CDR3 has 15 residues. Germline CDR1 and CDR2: SGHRS and YFSETQ. The chain's CDR3 is CASRTSGGRTGELFF. The DNA for the CDR3 is TGCGCCAGCAGGACTAGCGGGGGGAGGACCGGGGAGCTGTTTTTT.

The chain is built from TRBV28 and TRBJ2-7, with D perhaps TRBD2 (5 bases). The germline V gene has CDR1 MDHEN and CDR2 SYDVKM. CDR3 length: 13 residues. Trimming left V 3 bases short and J 3 bases short, with 9 bases between. The CDR3 coding sequence is TGTGCCAGCAGTTTCGGGGTGGGCTACGAGCAGTACTTC. The encoded protein is CASSFGVGYEQYF. Filled out from reference TRBV28 and TRBJ2-7, the complete variable domain reads DVKVTQSSRYLVKRTGEKVFLECVQDMDHENMFWYRQDPGLGLRLIYFSYDVKMKEKGDIPEGYSVSREKKERFSLILESASTNQTSMYLCASSFGVGYEQYFGPGTRLTVT.